This T cell receptor beta chain emerged from a study of cytomegalovirus exposure and HLA in healthy donors. Study summary: The approximately 120 validation repertoires used the same platform as the approximately 700 first-cohort repertoires, a later analysis reported. Study results and limitations: Rarity characterized most TCR sequences, yet some public TCRs appeared in many donors. The study designated 164 TCR beta chains cytomegalovirus-associated.

The CDR3 is 14 residues long. V gave up 9 bases and J gave up 1 base; unmatched junction bases: 9. Germline V lookup: CDR1 MNHNS, CDR2 SASEGT. Produced via immunoSEQ multiplex PCR; TCRdb's table is partial and in-frame only. The sample consists of about 150,000 clones, approximately 86% of them appearing once. The study drew the donors from its roughly 120-subject validation cohort, separate from the roughly 670-subject first cohort. As regards this clone: What it binds is unknown.

The chain couples TRBV6-1 to TRBJ2-7; 7 bases align to TRBD1. The receptor comes from a human donor in good health. Sequencing used PBMCs. The CDR3 sequence is CASLRDRMSYEQYF. CDR3 coding DNA: TGTGCCAGTCTCCGGGACAGAATGTCCTACGAGCAGTACTTC.